This T cell receptor beta chain was observed in a study of cytomegalovirus exposure and HLA in healthy donors. V was pared by 3 bases and J by 0 bases, with 7 bases of the junction left unmatched. The CDR3 is 17 amino acids. Germline V CDR1 and CDR2: SGHTA, FQGNSA. Points on this clone: What it binds is unknown.

The study's findings and limits: A missense variant in DCLRE1C was later tied to TCR beta V- and J-gene trimming. Rare sequences made up most TCRs, while some public TCRs were found in many donors.

The PCR had 60 Vbeta and 13 Jbeta primers. Assay: immunoSEQ multiplex PCR; the TCRdb copy retains only in-frame clones and omits some. The sample has about 170,000 clones; 80% to 90% are singletons. The source material was PBMCs. This clonotype was sampled from a male donor in good health and CMV-seronegative. The rearrangement joins TRBV7-2 to TRBJ1-1; 10 bases agree with TRBD1. The CDR3 region is CASSLDRDRGLNTEAFF. CDR3 DNA sequence: TGTGCCAGCAGCTTGGACCGGGACAGGGGCTTGAACACTGAAGCTTTCTTT.